This TCR beta chain is drawn from a study of shared clonotypes between healthy human individuals. At the level of the study: Each donor's CD4 naive and CD4 memory cells filled three plates apiece, CD8 naive two, and CD8 memory one. Overall study findings and caveats: In contrast to clonotypes shared by all four donors, non-shared clonotypes had lower generation probabilities.

V was cut by 5 bases and J by 5 bases, with 12 bases left in between. Germline V gene data show CDR1 as MDHEN and CDR2 as SYDVKM. The length of the CDR3 is 13 residues. Assay execution took place at the deep level. Method: immunoSEQ multiplex PCR; TCRdb's copy keeps in-frame clones and lacks some. The sample contains around 2,000,000 clones, about 92% of which appear only once. Comments on this clone: What it binds is not known.

Terminally differentiated effector memory CD45RA+ cells were left out of the naive CD8 fraction, which was CD45RO-negative and positively selected for CCR7. The J gene is TRBJ1-2, the V gene TRBV28, with D possibly TRBD1 on 6 matching bases. The sequence came from a man aged 18 to 30 in good health. Some clones in this sample may be carry-over from other donors' samples. Sequenced sample: naive CD8+ T cells from PBMCs. The CDR3 loop is CASSPDSKYGYTF. CDR3 DNA sequence: TGTGCCAGCAGTCCGGACAGTAAATATGGCTACACCTTC.